The next 9 T cell receptor beta chains were all read from a single sample in a study of control samples from healthy donors and cancer patients. Produced via immunoSEQ multiplex PCR; TCRdb's table is partial and in-frame only. Of about 170,000 clones listed, about nine tenths are singletons. Specimen: blood. All receptors come from a woman in her 30s in good health.

Remarks on this clone: Other DNA sequences in the same sample also yield this CDR3. J is TRBJ1-4 and V is TRBV12-3 or TRBV12-4; 7 bases are a match to TRBD1. The CDR3 has 13 residues. Germline trimming cut 3 bases from V and 7 bases from J; bases unmatched to any gene: 2. The CDR3: CASSFRGGEKLFF. The CDR3 coding sequence is TGTGCCAGCAGTTTCAGGGGGGGTGAAAAACTGTTTTTT.

This clone was recorded once. This chain uses TRBV29-1 with TRBJ1-1; D uncertain. Germline V gene lookup returns CDR1 SQVTM and CDR2 ANQGSEA. The V gene lost 2 bases and the J gene lost 2 bases, with 6 bases spanning the gap. The CDR3 is 12 amino acids. CDR3 coding DNA: TGCAGCGTTGAACCGAGAAACACTGAAGCTTTCTTT. Translation gives CSVEPRNTEAFF.

About this clone: The sample carries other DNA sequences with the same CDR3. V usage is TRBV7-2 and J usage is TRBJ1-2; 8 bases map to TRBD1. CDR3 length equals 14 residues. The germline V gene has CDR1 SGHTA and CDR2 FQGNSA. J gave up 0 bases and V 3 bases, and 0 bases lay outside the gene matches. DNA of the CDR3: TGTGCCAGCAGCTTGGACAGGGCTAACTATGGCTACACCTTC. This codes for CASSLDRANYGYTF.

Concerning this clone itself: Mismatch with germline at one junction end may stem from a read error. The V call is TRBV5-4, the J call TRBJ2-3; D remains unclear. In germline, CDR1 is SGHNT, CDR2 YYREEE (reference sequence). CDR3 size: 9 residues. The CDR3 DNA follows: TGTGCCAGCAAAGATACGCAGTATTTT. Its protein product is CASKDTQYF.

In its sample, this clone was seen once. The rearrangement links TRBV6-4 to TRBJ2-3; 9 bases fit TRBD2. Germline loops: CDR1 MRHNA, CDR2 SNTAGT. V was clipped by 4 bases and J by 4 bases; unmatched bases: 9. The CDR3 is 16 residues long. The DNA for the CDR3 is TGTGCCAGCAGTGTGGGTAGCGGGAGTGGCGCAGATACGCAGTATTTT. Its protein product is CASSVGSGSGADTQYF.

The chain joins TRBV3-1 (or the pseudogene TRBV3-2) to TRBJ2-1; TRBD2 agrees at 8 bases. This CDR3 is 15 amino acids long. Germline loops: CDR1 LGHDT, CDR2 YNNKEL (reference sequence). V dropped 2 bases and J dropped 2; count of bases not matched to a gene: 2. The chain's CDR3 is CASSQTGGPYNEQFF. In DNA form, the CDR3 reads TGTGCCAGCAGCCAAACGGGGGGGCCCTACAATGAGCAGTTCTTC.

V usage is TRBV12-3 or TRBV12-4 and J usage is TRBJ1-1, with D hard to call. The CDR3 has 12 residues. V lost 4 bases to trimming and J lost 5 bases, with 8 bases between them. The CDR3 loop is CASSSVGTEAFF. The DNA for the CDR3 is TGTGCCAGCAGTTCGGTCGGGACTGAAGCTTTCTTT.

This clone was recorded only once. The chain links TRBV3-1 (or the pseudogene TRBV3-2) to TRBJ1-3, with TRBD1 matching over 8 bases. This CDR3 is built from 15 residues. CDR1 and CDR2 (germline): LGHDT, YNNKEL (reference sequence). Trimming removed 3 bases from V and 4 bases from J; junction bases left unmatched: 5. CDR3 sequence: CASSQDRAAGNTIYF. The CDR3, as DNA: TGTGCCAGCAGCCAGGACAGGGCGGCGGGAAACACCATATATTTT.

In the case of this clone: The sample holds other DNA sequences that translate to the same CDR3. The chain employs TRBV6-6 and TRBJ2-3, with no clear D. The CDR3 totals 11 residues. V lost 8 bases to trimming and J lost 3 bases, with 6 bases between them. Germline V gene data show CDR1 as MNHNY and CDR2 as SVGAGI (reference sequence). This CDR3 reads CASLRTDTQYF. CDR3 in DNA: TGTGCCAGCCTCCGGACAGATACGCAGTATTTT.